The present entry profiles one TCR beta chain with its context. What antigen it recognizes has not been identified. No base quality information exists; no much larger clone differs at one position. The twin pairs came from the European Cystic Fibrosis Twin and Sibling Study Cohort, a cohort that recruited patients from approximately 160 CF clinics across 14 European countries. Both zygosity and CFTR genotype were checked in-house, and zygosity was tested with multiplex PCR across nine short tandem repeat loci. Peripheral blood was sampled from each twin, with clinical parameters recorded on the day of blood sampling. Phenol/chloroform extraction was used to isolate genomic DNA from peripheral blood cells, and the DNA was then kept in TE buffer at 4 degrees C. Following the manufacturer's instructions, the researchers used the immunoSEQ immune profiling system to amplify TCR beta CDR3 regions via multiplex PCR. Sequencing was performed on an Illumina NextSeq system. The study's processing was this. The immunoSEQ Analyzer platform handled processing of the sequence data, and clonality was calculated by taking the square root of Simpson's index of productive rearrangements. Similarity in V and J usage was measured by Jensen-Shannon distance, and OLGA was used to compute CDR3 generation probabilities. The researchers looked up shared CDR3 sequences in the immuneACCESS database (August 2020) and in VDJdb (December 2020). Imported from immuneACCESS, the table was reduced by TCRdb to in-frame sequences with V and J called. These copies leave out some clones; in studies compared against another copy, an unresolved V gene accounts for under half, and the cause of the remainder is not known. V and J calls and clone size are given by that table; D and trimming were obtained from the DNA. This sample is represented by roughly 13,000 clones; 80% to 90% of them were singletons. Approximately 0.77% of the sample is taken by the ten largest.

The sample comes from a study of monozygotic twins with cystic fibrosis (dated by TCRdb to the early 2020s). About the investigation overall: Barcoded libraries were prepared from 2.5 to 3.5 micrograms of fragmented DNA with roughly 15 PCR cycles. On the day blood was drawn, the twins' weight-for-height and FEVPerc (FEV1 disease centile) were ranked against those of the roughly 970 cohort participants. Data for three of the twin pairs had previously been reported in another context. To gauge how much genetics shapes V and J gene usage, the researchers compared TCR beta repertoires both within and across 16 monozygotic twin pairs who have cystic fibrosis. The cohort comprised ten female and six male twin pairs aged roughly 2.0 to 40 years, median roughly 8.7 years, mostly children and adolescents.

Findings and caveats that apply to the study as a whole: V gene usage was most similar to the co-twin for 13 of 16 pairs, and J usage for 8 of 16 pairs, suggesting genetic constraints. Simpson clonality tended to be low (median about 0.0095), which suggests a naive-dominated repertoire, although clonality was higher in the most severely affected patients. Sharing of nucleotide-identical clonotypes was significantly greater within monozygotic CF twin pairs than between unrelated CF individuals (P = 0.000026, Mann-Whitney). Only a small cohort was studied, and no association of shared CDR3 numbers with age, concordance or disease severity was found.

Sequencing input: blood. This TCR derives from a boy between 5 and 17 years old with cystic fibrosis.

The CDR3 region has the sequence CASSIGTGEYQPQHF. The sequenced DNA: TGTGCCAGTAGTATAGGGACAGGGGAATACCAGCCCCAGCATTTT. The chain joins TRBV19 to TRBJ1-5; a stretch of 9 junction bases matches TRBD1. The germline V gene (reference sequence) provides CDR1 LNHDA and CDR2 SQIVND. Trimming accounts for 1 base at V and 7 bases at J, while the number of junction bases matched to no gene is 5. The CDR3 measures 15 amino acids from cysteine to phenylalanine. The read is trimmed to its CDR3 DNA, 45 bases read in frame from base 1.